This is a list of T cell receptor beta chains from one sample in a study of blood T cells in healthy people across ages. Each CDR3 protein gets one entry after TCRdb re-called the 5' RACE reads with MiXCR. The table lists some 920,000 distinct CDR3 sequences, about 53% of them singletons. What was sequenced was blood. These TCRs come from a woman in her fifties or sixties in good health. Each CDR3 is given with its conserved first and last residue. Fields, in order: CDR3 protein, CDR3 DNA, clone size, J gene, V gene, D gene. A D gene is named only where the DNA matches it firmly. Part of the rows lack a size; the others show once, few, many or a class for expanded clones.

cdr3_aa: CSAMQAAGELFF; cdr3_nt: TGCAGTGCTATGCAAGCGGCCGGGGAGCTGTTTTTT; clone_size: -; j_call: TRBJ2-2; v_call: TRBV20-1; d_call: -
cdr3_aa: CASSPLRGGSYEQYF; cdr3_nt: TGTGCCAGCAGCCCGCTTCGGGGGGGCTCCTACGAGCAGTACTTC; clone_size: -; j_call: TRBJ2-7; v_call: TRBV7-2; d_call: TRBD2
cdr3_aa: CASSPEGGTSGINEQFF; cdr3_nt: TGCGCCAGCAGCCCCGAGGGGGGCACTAGCGGGATCAATGAGCAGTTCTTC; clone_size: -; j_call: TRBJ2-1; v_call: TRBV4-1; d_call: TRBD2
cdr3_aa: CASSQQVGGSGANVLTF; cdr3_nt: TGCGCCAGCAGCCAACAGGTCGGGGGCTCTGGGGCCAACGTCCTGACTTTC; clone_size: -; j_call: TRBJ2-6; v_call: TRBV4-3; d_call: -
cdr3_aa: CSASWGAEVTDTQYF; cdr3_nt: TGCAGTGCTTCTTGGGGAGCGGAAGTCACAGATACGCAGTATTTT; clone_size: -; j_call: TRBJ2-3; v_call: TRBV20-1; d_call: -
cdr3_aa: CASSRDLSTGANVLTF; cdr3_nt: TGTGCCAGCAGCAGGGACCTATCAACTGGGGCCAACGTCCTGACTTTC; clone_size: few; j_call: TRBJ2-6; v_call: TRBV5-6; d_call: -
cdr3_aa: CASSFGSDSNQETQYF; cdr3_nt: TGTGCCAGCAGTTTTGGAAGTGACTCGAATCAAGAGACCCAGTACTTC; clone_size: -; j_call: TRBJ2-5; v_call: TRBV28; d_call: -
cdr3_aa: CASRIQGETYNSPLHF; cdr3_nt: TGCGCCAGCAGGATACAGGGAGAGACCTATAATTCACCCCTCCACTTT; clone_size: few; j_call: TRBJ1-6; v_call: TRBV5-1; d_call: -
cdr3_aa: CNASPLARLNTEAFF; cdr3_nt: TGCAATGCTAGCCCCCTAGCCCGGTTGAACACTGAAGCTTTCTTT; clone_size: -; j_call: TRBJ1-1; v_call: TRBV20-1; d_call: -
cdr3_aa: CASSLALRGSLETQYF; cdr3_nt: TGTGCCAGCAGCTTAGCGCTACGGGGGAGTCTAGAGACCCAGTACTTC; clone_size: -; j_call: TRBJ2-5; v_call: TRBV7-8; d_call: -
cdr3_aa: CASSRGLAGVYEQYF; cdr3_nt: TGTGCCAGCAGCCGGGGACTAGCGGGAGTTTACGAGCAGTACTTC; clone_size: -; j_call: TRBJ2-7; v_call: TRBV3-1; d_call: TRBD2
cdr3_aa: CASDLSTTGLQYF; cdr3_nt: TGTGCCAGCGACCTTTCCACGACAGGGCTGCAGTATTTT; clone_size: -; j_call: TRBJ2-3; v_call: TRBV18; d_call: TRBD1
cdr3_aa: CSARRQGIDSPLHF; cdr3_nt: TGCAGTGCCAGACGACAGGGAATTGATTCACCCCTCCACTTT; clone_size: -; j_call: TRBJ1-6; v_call: TRBV20-1; d_call: TRBD1
cdr3_aa: CSVVVGGTLTGELFF; cdr3_nt: TGCAGCGTTGTAGTTGGGGGAACCCTAACCGGGGAGCTGTTTTTT; clone_size: -; j_call: TRBJ2-2; v_call: TRBV29-1; d_call: -
cdr3_aa: CSVLQTSGRAHEQYF; cdr3_nt: TGCAGTGTTCTCCAGACTAGCGGGAGGGCTCATGAGCAGTACTTC; clone_size: -; j_call: TRBJ2-5; v_call: TRBV20-1; d_call: TRBD2
cdr3_aa: CASTTLGTEQFF; cdr3_nt: TGTGCCAGCACCACCCTTGGGACTGAGCAGTTCTTC; clone_size: few; j_call: TRBJ2-1; v_call: TRBV6-5; d_call: -
cdr3_aa: CASSWDSSSTDTQYF; cdr3_nt: TGTGCCAGCAGCTGGGACAGTTCTAGCACAGATACGCAGTATTTT; clone_size: few; j_call: TRBJ2-3; v_call: TRBV5-6; d_call: TRBD1
cdr3_aa: CASSTQSEGYGYTF; cdr3_nt: TGTGCCAGCAGTACACAATCCGAGGGTTATGGCTACACCTTC; clone_size: few; j_call: TRBJ1-2; v_call: TRBV6-6; d_call: -
cdr3_aa: CASSITTSTTNEKLFF; cdr3_nt: TGTGCCAGCAGCATAACCACTTCAACAACTAATGAAAAACTGTTTTTT; clone_size: -; j_call: TRBJ1-4; v_call: TRBV12-3/TRBV12-4; d_call: -
cdr3_aa: CASRPAPLAGQETQYF; cdr3_nt: TGCGCCAGCAGACCGGCCCCGTTGGCAGGGCAAGAGACCCAGTACTTC; clone_size: -; j_call: TRBJ2-5; v_call: TRBV5-1; d_call: -
cdr3_aa: CSVAFETQYF; cdr3_nt: TGCAGCGTTGCTTTCGAGACCCAGTACTTC; clone_size: few; j_call: TRBJ2-5; v_call: TRBV29-1; d_call: -
cdr3_aa: CASSLGSPLAGWDTQYF; cdr3_nt: TGTGCCAGCAGTTTAGGATCCCCCCTGGCGGGGTGGGATACGCAGTATTTT; clone_size: -; j_call: TRBJ2-3; v_call: TRBV27; d_call: -
cdr3_aa: CTSRRGGGSYEQYF; cdr3_nt: TGTACCAGCAGGAGAGGGGGGGGATCCTACGAGCAGTACTTC; clone_size: -; j_call: TRBJ2-7; v_call: TRBV12-3/TRBV12-4; d_call: -
cdr3_aa: CASSQEERPTDEQFF; cdr3_nt: TGCGCCAGCAGCCAAGAAGAGAGGCCCACGGATGAGCAGTTCTTC; clone_size: -; j_call: TRBJ2-1; v_call: TRBV4-1; d_call: -
cdr3_aa: CASSARLGSSYNEQYF; cdr3_nt: TGTGCCAGCAGCGCTCGACTTGGAAGCTCCTACAATGAGCAGTACTTC; clone_size: -; j_call: TRBJ2-7; v_call: TRBV7-9; d_call: -
cdr3_aa: CASSQAPGVTQYF; cdr3_nt: TGTGCCAGCAGCCAAGCCCCGGGGGTTACGCAGTATTTT; clone_size: many; j_call: TRBJ2-3; v_call: TRBV3-1; d_call: -
cdr3_aa: CASSPIGTGTDTQYF; cdr3_nt: TGTGCCAGCTCACCGATCGGGACAGGGACCGATACGCAGTATTTT; clone_size: few; j_call: TRBJ2-3; v_call: TRBV18; d_call: TRBD1
cdr3_aa: CSATPRREVHEQYF; cdr3_nt: TGCAGTGCTACCCCGCGGCGGGAGGTCCACGAGCAGTACTTC; clone_size: few; j_call: TRBJ2-7; v_call: TRBV20-1; d_call: TRBD2
cdr3_aa: CASSLASGAWGETQYF; cdr3_nt: TGTGCCAGCAGCTTAGCCTCAGGGGCCTGGGGAGAGACCCAGTACTTC; clone_size: many; j_call: TRBJ2-5; v_call: TRBV7-2; d_call: -
cdr3_aa: CASSLWLAGAHDTQYF; cdr3_nt: TGTGCCAGCAGTTTATGGCTAGCGGGAGCCCACGATACGCAGTATTTT; clone_size: -; j_call: TRBJ2-3; v_call: TRBV28; d_call: TRBD2
cdr3_aa: CAISESAGRGGYSNQPQHF; cdr3_nt: TGTGCCATCAGTGAGTCGGCAGGTAGGGGCGGATATAGCAATCAGCCCCAGCATTTT; clone_size: many; j_call: TRBJ1-5; v_call: TRBV10-3; d_call: -
cdr3_aa: CATSAQTLTEQFF; cdr3_nt: TGTGCCACCAGTGCCCAGACCCTGACTGAGCAGTTCTTC; clone_size: -; j_call: TRBJ2-1; v_call: TRBV24-1; d_call: -
cdr3_aa: CASSFERGYSPLHF; cdr3_nt: TGTGCCAGCAGTTTCGAAAGGGGCTATTCACCCCTCCACTTT; clone_size: -; j_call: TRBJ1-6; v_call: TRBV12-3/TRBV12-4; d_call: -
cdr3_aa: CSAGREIETQYF; cdr3_nt: TGCAGTGCTGGTAGAGAGATAGAGACCCAGTACTTC; clone_size: -; j_call: TRBJ2-5; v_call: TRBV20-1; d_call: -
cdr3_aa: CASSLREDSLGYF; cdr3_nt: TGTGCCAGCAGTTTACGTGAGGACAGCCTAGGGTACTTC; clone_size: few; j_call: TRBJ2-7; v_call: TRBV12-3/TRBV12-4; d_call: -
cdr3_aa: CSVLTGFDGYTF; cdr3_nt: TGCAGCGTTTTGACTGGTTTCGATGGCTACACCTTC; clone_size: few; j_call: TRBJ1-2; v_call: TRBV29-1; d_call: -
cdr3_aa: CASISTGRNEQFF; cdr3_nt: TGTGCCAGCATTTCTACAGGGCGGAATGAGCAGTTCTTC; clone_size: -; j_call: TRBJ2-1; v_call: TRBV27; d_call: -
cdr3_aa: CASSPPTGMETQYF; cdr3_nt: TGTGCCAGCAGCCCCCCTACAGGGATGGAGACCCAGTACTTC; clone_size: -; j_call: TRBJ2-5; v_call: TRBV11-2; d_call: -
cdr3_aa: CATSLGDRGDEQFF; cdr3_nt: TGTGCCACCAGCCTAGGGGACAGGGGAGATGAGCAGTTCTTC; clone_size: -; j_call: TRBJ2-1; v_call: TRBV15; d_call: TRBD1
cdr3_aa: CASSSQGSDTQYF; cdr3_nt: TGTGCCAGCAGTTCGCAGGGTTCAGATACGCAGTATTTT; clone_size: few; j_call: TRBJ2-3; v_call: TRBV12-3/TRBV12-4; d_call: -
cdr3_aa: CASSPTPTGTGAGQYF; cdr3_nt: TGTGCCAGCAGTCCAACCCCTACCGGGACAGGGGCCGGGCAGTACTTC; clone_size: -; j_call: TRBJ2-7; v_call: TRBV27; d_call: TRBD1
cdr3_aa: CASSLGILNIQYF; cdr3_nt: TGTGCCAGCAGTTTGGGAATCCTTAACATTCAGTACTTC; clone_size: -; j_call: TRBJ2-4; v_call: TRBV12-3/TRBV12-4; d_call: -
cdr3_aa: CASSLFLDSLYEQYF; cdr3_nt: TGTGCCAGCAGTTTATTCCTCGACAGCCTCTACGAGCAGTACTTC; clone_size: -; j_call: TRBJ2-7; v_call: TRBV27; d_call: -
cdr3_aa: CATSRARRATGELFF; cdr3_nt: TGTGCCACCAGCAGAGCGCGGAGGGCCACCGGGGAGCTGTTTTTT; clone_size: -; j_call: TRBJ2-2; v_call: TRBV15; d_call: -
cdr3_aa: CASKRSSGRYEQYF; cdr3_nt: TGTGCCAGCAAGAGGTCTAGCGGGAGGTACGAGCAGTACTTC; clone_size: -; j_call: TRBJ2-7; v_call: TRBV3-1; d_call: TRBD2
cdr3_aa: CASSEAGGLRFKPQHF; cdr3_nt: TGTGCCAGCAGTGAAGCGGGCGGGTTGCGTTTTAAGCCCCAGCATTTT; clone_size: -; j_call: TRBJ1-5; v_call: TRBV6-1; d_call: -
cdr3_aa: CASSLREDYNEQFF; cdr3_nt: TGTGCCAGCAGTTTGCGGGAGGACTACAATGAGCAGTTCTTC; clone_size: -; j_call: TRBJ2-1; v_call: TRBV27; d_call: TRBD2
cdr3_aa: CASSLVSDRNYEQYF; cdr3_nt: TGTGCCAGCAGCTTAGTCTCGGACCGGAACTACGAGCAGTACTTC; clone_size: -; j_call: TRBJ2-7; v_call: TRBV7-2; d_call: -
cdr3_aa: CASSSTGERRDTQYF; cdr3_nt: TGCGCCAGCAGCTCGACAGGGGAGAGAAGAGATACGCAGTATTTT; clone_size: -; j_call: TRBJ2-3; v_call: TRBV5-1; d_call: TRBD1
cdr3_aa: CASSSSEREWNQETQYF; cdr3_nt: -; clone_size: -; j_call: TRBJ2-5; v_call: TRBV12-3/TRBV12-4; d_call: -
cdr3_aa: CASGPQGASEAFF; cdr3_nt: TGTGCCAGCGGACCTCAGGGGGCGTCGGAAGCTTTCTTT; clone_size: few; j_call: TRBJ1-1; v_call: TRBV6-2/TRBV6-3; d_call: TRBD1
cdr3_aa: CATPGGSGANVLTF; cdr3_nt: TGTGCCACCCCCGGGGGTTCTGGGGCCAACGTCCTGACTTTC; clone_size: few; j_call: TRBJ2-6; v_call: TRBV6-6; d_call: -
cdr3_aa: CASSSPPAGAYNEQFF; cdr3_nt: TGTGCCAGCAGCTCCCCTCCAGCGGGAGCCTACAATGAGCAGTTCTTC; clone_size: once; j_call: TRBJ2-1; v_call: TRBV12-3/TRBV12-4; d_call: TRBD2